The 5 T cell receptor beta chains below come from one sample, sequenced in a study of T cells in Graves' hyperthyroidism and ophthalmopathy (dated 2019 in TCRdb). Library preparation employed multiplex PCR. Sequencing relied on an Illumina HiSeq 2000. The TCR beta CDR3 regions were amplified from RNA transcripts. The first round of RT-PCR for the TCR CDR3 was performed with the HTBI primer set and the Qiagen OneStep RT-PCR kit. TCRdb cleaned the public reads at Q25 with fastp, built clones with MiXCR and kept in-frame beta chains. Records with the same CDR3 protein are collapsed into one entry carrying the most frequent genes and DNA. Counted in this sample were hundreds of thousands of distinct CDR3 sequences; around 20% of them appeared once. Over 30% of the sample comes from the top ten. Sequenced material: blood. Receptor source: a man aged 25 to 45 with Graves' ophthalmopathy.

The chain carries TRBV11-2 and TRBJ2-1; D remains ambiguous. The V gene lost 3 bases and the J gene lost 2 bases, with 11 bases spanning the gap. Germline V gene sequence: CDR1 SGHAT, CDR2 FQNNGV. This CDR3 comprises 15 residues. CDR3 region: CASSFVGFPYNEQFF. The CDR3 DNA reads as TGTGCCAGCAGCTTCGTGGGGTTTCCCTACAATGAGCAGTTCTTC.

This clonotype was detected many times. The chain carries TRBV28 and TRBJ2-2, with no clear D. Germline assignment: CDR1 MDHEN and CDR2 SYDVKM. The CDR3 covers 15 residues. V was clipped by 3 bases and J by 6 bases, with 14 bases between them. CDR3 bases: TGTGCCAGCAGTTTCCCCAGGTCCAGCTCCGGGGAGCTGTTTTTT. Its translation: CASSFPRSSSGELFF.

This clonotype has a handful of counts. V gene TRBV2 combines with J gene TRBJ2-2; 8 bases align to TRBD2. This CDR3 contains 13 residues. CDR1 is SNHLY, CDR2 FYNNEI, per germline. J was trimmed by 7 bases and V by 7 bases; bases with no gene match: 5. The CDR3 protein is CASTYREGGELFF. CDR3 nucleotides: TGTGCCAGCACGTATCGGGAGGGCGGGGAGCTGTTTTTT.

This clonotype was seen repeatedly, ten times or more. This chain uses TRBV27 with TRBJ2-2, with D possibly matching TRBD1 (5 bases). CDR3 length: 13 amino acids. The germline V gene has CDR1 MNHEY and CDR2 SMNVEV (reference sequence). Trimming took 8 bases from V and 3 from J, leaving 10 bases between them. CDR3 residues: CASGAGYTGELFF. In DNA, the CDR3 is TGTGCCAGCGGGGCAGGATACACCGGGGAGCTGTTTTTT.

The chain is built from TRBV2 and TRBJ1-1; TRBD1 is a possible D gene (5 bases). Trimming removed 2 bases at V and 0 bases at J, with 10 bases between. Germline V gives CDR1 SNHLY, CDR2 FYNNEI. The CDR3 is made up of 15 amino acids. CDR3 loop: CASSELGTVNTEAFF. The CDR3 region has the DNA TGTGCCAGCAGTGAACTTGGGACGGTGAACACTGAAGCTTTCTTT.